These 17 T cell receptor beta chains share one sample of origin, sequenced in a study of shared clonotypes between healthy human individuals. Only in-frame clones appear in the TCRdb table, and some are missing; sequencing was by immunoSEQ multiplex PCR. The data show over a million clones, with 95% to 97% seen just once and roughly 1.2% held by the top ten. The specimen sequenced was naive CD4+ T cells sorted from blood. The subset is: CD45RA+ positively selected. The receptors were sampled from a man aged 25 to 40 in good health.

This clone was found once. The V gene is TRBV11-2, the J gene TRBJ2-3; TRBD2 is a possible D gene (6 bases). CDR1 is SGHAT, CDR2 FQNNGV, per germline. V was cut by 4 bases and J by 1 base, with 15 bases left in between. The CDR3 totals 16 residues. This CDR3 reads CASSSMPGEGTDTQYF. The CDR3 DNA is TGTGCCAGCAGCTCCATGCCGGGAGAAGGCACAGATACGCAGTATTTT.

The J gene is TRBJ2-2, the V gene TRBV18; tentative D call: TRBD1 (5 bases). The germline V gene encodes CDR1 KGHSH and CDR2 LQKENI. The CDR3 contains 15 residues. Trimming took off 3 bases at V and 3 bases at J, with 11 bases between the two ends. CDR3 nucleotide sequence: TGTGCCAGCTCACCTCGCAGGGTCGACACCGGGGAGCTGTTTTTT. Translated, it gives CASSPRRVDTGELFF.

The V call is TRBV30, the J call TRBJ2-1; D is possibly TRBD2 (6 bases). With 1 base removed from V and 10 bases from J, the gap between germline ends came to 14 bases. The germline V gene encodes CDR1 GTSNPN and CDR2 SVGIG (reference sequence). CDR3 length: 13 amino acids. CDR3 sequence (DNA): TGTGCCTGGAGTGGCGGGCGGGGAAGGGAGCAGTTCTTC. Its translation: CAWSGGRGREQFF.

The genes are TRBV11-3 and TRBJ2-1, with a weak D call TRBD2 (6 bases). The V and J ends lost 3 bases and 6 bases respectively, with 24 bases between them. This CDR3 has 18 residues. Germline V CDR1 and CDR2: SGHNT, YENEEA. The CDR3 nucleotides are TGTGCCAGCAGCTTTAGCGGATGGAGTGAAGTTTCGGGCAATGAGCAGTTCTTC. It translates to CASSFSGWSEVSGNEQFF. Full variable domain (missing parts from reference TRBV11-3 and TRBJ2-1): EAGVVQSPRYKIIEKKQPVAFWCNPISGHNTLYWYLQNLGQGPELLIRYENEEAVDDSQLPKDRFSAERLKGVDSTLKIQPAELGDSAVYLCASSFSGWSEVSGNEQFFGPGTRLTVL.

This clone was detected only once. The chain combines TRBV4-3 with TRBJ1-2, with 7 positions matching TRBD1. The germline V gene encodes CDR1 LGHNA and CDR2 YSLEER. The V gene end was trimmed by 0 bases and the J gene end by 5 bases; junction bases not matched to a gene: 9. The CDR3 is made up of 16 amino acids. CDR3 sequence (DNA): TGCGCCAGCAGCCAAGATTTCAGGGGGACTGGTTATGGCTACACCTTC. Encoded protein: CASSQDFRGTGYGYTF.

This chain connects TRBV7-9 to TRBJ2-6; a weak D match, TRBD1 (6 bases). The germline V gene has CDR1 SEHNR and CDR2 FQNEAQ (reference sequence). The CDR3 covers 17 residues. Trimming left V 4 bases short and J 0 bases short, with 13 bases between. DNA for the CDR3: TGTGCCAGCAGCTCCACAGGACAGACCTCTGGGGCCAACGTCCTGACTTTC. Translating it yields CASSSTGQTSGANVLTF.

This clone showed up just once. The V gene is TRBV28, the J gene TRBJ1-1, with unresolved D. The CDR3 is 13 residues long. Per germline, CDR1 MDHEN and CDR2 SYDVKM. Trimming left V 5 bases short and J 1 base short, with 8 bases between. CDR3 DNA sequence: TGTGCCAGCAGTAGAACAGAGAACACTGAAGCTTTCTTT. Its protein product is CASSRTENTEAFF.

As concerns this clone: Other DNA variants within this sample encode the same CDR3. This rearrangement joins TRBV5-1 to TRBJ1-3; D unresolved. This CDR3 comprises 14 residues. V gave up 0 bases and J gave up 1 base, with 5 bases separating them. Germline CDR1 SGHRS, CDR2 YFSETQ. CDR3 in DNA: TGCGCCAGCAGCTTGGTTGGGTCTGGAAACACCATATATTTT. Its translation: CASSLVGSGNTIYF.

J is TRBJ2-1 and V is TRBV6-4; 13 positions agree with TRBD2. There are 15 residues in the CDR3. With V trimmed by 5 bases and J by 4 bases, 2 bases remained unmatched. Germline loops: CDR1 MRHNA, CDR2 SNTAGT. CDR3 sequence (DNA): TGTGCCAGCAGTACGGGACTAGCGGGGTACAATGAGCAGTTCTTC. Protein product: CASSTGLAGYNEQFF.

This clone was counted a single time. The CDR3 DNA is TGTGCCAGCAGCCATTTCGGGGAGCTGTTTTTT. Protein: CASSHFGELFF. The V gene is TRBV14, the J gene TRBJ2-2; no reliable D call. The CDR3 totals 11 residues. The V gene's germline CDR1 is SGHDN and CDR2 FVKESK. The ends were cut back, 3 bases at V and 7 bases at J, with 3 bases in the middle.

This clone was seen once. J is TRBJ1-5 and V is TRBV2, with TRBD1 as a possible D gene (6 bases). The germline gives CDR1 SNHLY, CDR2 FYNNEI. Trimming cost V 5 bases and J 1 base, with 15 bases left between them. This CDR3 spans 16 amino acids. CDR3 amino acids: CASSPLGAFSNQPQHF. The CDR3, as DNA: TGTGCCAGCAGTCCCCTGGGGGCCTTCAGCAATCAGCCCCAGCATTTT.

The V gene is TRBV18, the J gene TRBJ2-2, with 14 bases lining up with TRBD2. The V gene end was trimmed by 3 bases and the J gene end by 5 bases; junction bases not matched to a gene: 5. CDR1 is KGHSH and CDR2 is LQKENI in the germline V gene. The CDR3 length is 17 residues. CDR3: CASSPGLAGATTGELFF. In DNA, the CDR3 is TGTGCCAGCTCACCGGGACTAGCGGGAGCGACGACCGGGGAGCTGTTTTTT. The variable domain in full, completed from reference TRBV18 and TRBJ2-2, reads NAGVMQNPRHLVRRRGQEARLRCSPMKGHSHVYWYRQLPEEGLKFMVYLQKENIIDESGMPKERFSAEFPKEGPSILRIQQVVRGDSAAYFCASSPGLAGATTGELFFGEGSRLTVL.

V gene TRBV5-1 combines with J gene TRBJ2-3; D gene unclear. Germline CDR1 is SGHRS and CDR2 is YFSETQ. The length of the CDR3 is 15 residues. V was cut by 0 bases and J by 0 bases, with 8 bases left in between. CDR3 in amino acids: CASSLAAISTDTQYF. As DNA, the CDR3 is TGCGCCAGCAGCTTGGCGGCCATTAGCACAGATACGCAGTATTTT.

The CDR3 nucleotides read TGTGCCAGCAGTTACCCGACAGGTCGGTCTGGAAACACCATATATTTT. Amino acid sequence: CASSYPTGRSGNTIYF. This chain links TRBV6-6 with TRBJ1-3; TRBD1 is a possible D gene (6 bases). The V end was cut by 2 bases, the J end by 1 base, with 12 bases between. This CDR3 contains 16 residues. The V gene's germline CDR1 is MNHNY and CDR2 SVGAGI (reference sequence).

This chain uses TRBV5-1 with TRBJ2-3; D is possibly TRBD2 (5 bases). Germline assignment: CDR1 SGHRS and CDR2 YFSETQ. Trimming pared 0 bases from V and 2 bases from J, leaving 7 bases between. This CDR3 contains 14 residues. CDR3 bases: TGCGCCAGCAGCTTGGCAGCGGACACAGATACGCAGTATTTT. Protein product: CASSLAADTDTQYF. The full variable domain, completed using reference TRBV5-1 and TRBJ2-3, is KAGVTQTPRYLIKTRGQQVTLSCSPISGHRSVSWYQQTPGQGLQFLFEYFSETQRNKGNFPGRFSGRQFSNSRSEMNVSTLELGDSALYLCASSLAADTDTQYFGPGTRLTVL.

This clone was recorded once. J is TRBJ1-4 and V is TRBV19, with TRBD1 matching 7 bases. J gave up 3 bases and V 4 bases, and 5 bases lay outside the gene matches. CDR1 is LNHDA and CDR2 is SQIVND in the germline V gene (reference sequence). This CDR3 has 15 residues. This CDR3 reads CASSSYRGANEKLFF. The CDR3 DNA reads TGTGCCAGTAGTAGCTACAGGGGTGCTAATGAAAAACTGTTTTTT.

The chain uses TRBV4-1 and TRBJ2-7; 10 bases are a match to TRBD2. The ends lost 5 bases at V and 5 bases at J; junction bases unmatched: 6. The CDR3 consists of 14 residues. CDR1 and CDR2 from the germline V gene are MGHRA and YSYEKL. The CDR3 sequence is CASSEREGQDEQYF. In DNA, the CDR3 is TGCGCCAGCAGCGAGCGGGAGGGCCAAGACGAGCAGTACTTC.